A single TCR beta chain is shown here with its context. Antigen: not known. In the same sample, other DNA sequences code for this CDR3. This sample is drawn from a study of shared clonotypes between healthy human individuals. Turning to the study itself: CD4 naive and memory got three plates each, CD8 naive two, CD8 memory one. Study-wide points: Non-shared clonotypes displayed generation probabilities falling below those of clonotypes present in all four donors. Investigators collected only blood, and repertoires in tissues likely differ.

The CDR3 spans 15 residues. From germline, CDR1 is SNHLY and CDR2 FYNNEI. V lost 4 bases to trimming and J lost 6 bases; unmatched junction nucleotides: 7. Profiling relied on immunoSEQ multiplex PCR, and the TCRdb table lists in-frame clones only, not all of them. This table holds hundreds of thousands of clones, around two thirds found once. Donation came from healthy HIV-negative adults that had no recent acute infections or vaccinations. The V and J genes are TRBV2 and TRBJ2-2, with 8 bases lining up with TRBD2. The sequenced sample was memory CD4+ T cells sorted from blood. Noted subset: CD45RA-negative fraction. This sequence was found in a woman in her 30s in good health. CDR3 in amino acids: CASSATGGPPGELFF. The CDR3 region has the DNA TGTGCCAGCAGTGCTACGGGAGGGCCGCCCGGGGAGCTGTTTTTT.